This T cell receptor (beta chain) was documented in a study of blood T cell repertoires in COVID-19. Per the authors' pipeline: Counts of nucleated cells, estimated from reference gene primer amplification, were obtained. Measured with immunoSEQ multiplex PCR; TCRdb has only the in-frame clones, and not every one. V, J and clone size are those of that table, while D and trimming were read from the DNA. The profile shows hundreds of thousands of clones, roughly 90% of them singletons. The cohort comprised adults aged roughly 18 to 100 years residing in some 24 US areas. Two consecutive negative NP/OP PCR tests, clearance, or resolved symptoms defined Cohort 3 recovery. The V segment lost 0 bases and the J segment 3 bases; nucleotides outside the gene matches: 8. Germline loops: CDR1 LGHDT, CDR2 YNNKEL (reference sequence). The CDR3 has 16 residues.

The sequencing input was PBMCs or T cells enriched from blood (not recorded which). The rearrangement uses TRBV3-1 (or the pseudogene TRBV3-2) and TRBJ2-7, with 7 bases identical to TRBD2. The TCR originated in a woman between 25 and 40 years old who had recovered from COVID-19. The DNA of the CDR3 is TGTGCCAGCAGCCAAGACCCGGGAAGCGGGGTCTACGAGCAGTACTTC. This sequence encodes CASSQDPGSGVYEQYF.